A single sample is the source of the 21 T cell receptor beta chains below, sequenced in a study of response to subunit inactivated influenza vaccine. TCRdb fed the RT-PCR reads into MiXCR, producing one record per CDR3 protein. The repertoire holds 300,000 to 350,000 distinct CDR3 sequences, with approximately 21% as singletons. The sequencing used PBMCs from blood, collected around 22 months after vaccination. The source of these receptors is a man in his fifties or sixties who received an inactivated influenza vaccine.

The V and J genes are TRBV7-9 and TRBJ1-2; 8 bases are a match to TRBD1. V was pared by 4 bases and J by 8 bases, with 9 bases of the junction left unmatched. The CDR3 runs to 14 residues. Germline CDR1 reads SEHNR; CDR2 reads FQNEAQ (reference sequence). CDR3 nucleotide sequence: TGTGCCAGCAGCTACGGACAGGGCCCGGGAGGCTACACCTTC. Protein product: CASSYGQGPGGYTF.

This clonotype was found a few times. The chain uses TRBV11-2 and TRBJ1-4, with 10 bases fitting TRBD1. The germline V gene encodes CDR1 SGHAT and CDR2 FQNNGV. V shed 2 bases, J shed 8 bases, and the junction held 8 bases outside the gene matches. The CDR3 has 16 amino acids. CDR3 in DNA: TGTGCCAGCAGCTTAATGGGACAGGGGCTTGGGGAAAAACTGTTTTTT. Protein product: CASSLMGQGLGEKLFF.

The table lists this clonotype with a few counts. V gene TRBV4-3 combines with J gene TRBJ2-2; D is unclear. The CDR3 has 15 residues. Trimming shortened V by 4 bases and J by 3 bases, and 12 bases separated the two germline ends. Germline V CDR1 and CDR2: LGHNA, YSLEER. The CDR3 coding sequence is TGCGCCAGCAGCCTCGACCTCGGGTACACCGGGGAGCTGTTTTTT. Translating gives CASSLDLGYTGELFF.

CDR3 sequence reads: CASSHTGGTEAFF. The CDR3 bases are TGTGCCAGCAGCCATACAGGGGGGACTGAAGCTTTCTTT. The chain carries TRBV3-1 and TRBJ1-1; 8 nucleotides align to TRBD1. This CDR3 is 13 amino acids long. The junction had 2 bases not matched to a gene; V was cut back by 3 bases and J by 5 bases. Germline V lookup: CDR1 LGHDT, CDR2 YNNKEL (reference sequence).

The sample holds many counts of this clonotype. The V and J genes are TRBV10-3 and TRBJ1-5; TRBD1 matches at 8 bases. This CDR3 contains 14 residues. Germline V gives CDR1 ENHRY, CDR2 SYGVKD. With V trimmed by 3 bases and J by 4 bases, 2 bases remained unmatched. CDR3 sequence reads: CAISEGDRNQPQHF. The CDR3 DNA reads as TGTGCCATCAGTGAAGGGGACAGGAATCAGCCCCAGCATTTT.

V gene TRBV28 combines with J gene TRBJ2-1; D is ambiguous. The CDR3 is 12 residues long. V lost 5 bases to trimming and J lost 13 bases, with 15 bases between them. Germline assignment: CDR1 MDHEN and CDR2 SYDVKM. CDR3 in DNA: TGTGCCAGCAGTCCCCCCCGATGGAATCAGTTCTTC. Translated: CASSPPRWNQFF.

The rearrangement uses TRBV7-2 and TRBJ1-4, with D hard to call. The germline V gene encodes CDR1 SGHTA and CDR2 FQGNSA. The CDR3 sequence is 15 residues long. With 3 bases removed from V and 3 bases from J, the gap between germline ends came to 11 bases. The CDR3 loop reads CASSFTHGANEKLFF. The DNA for the CDR3 is TGTGCCAGCAGCTTTACCCACGGAGCTAATGAAAAACTGTTTTTT. Drawing the rest from reference TRBV7-2 and TRBJ1-4, the complete variable domain is GAGVSQSPSNKVTEKGKDVELRCDPISGHTALYWYRQSLGQGLEFLIYFQGNSAPDKSGLPSDRFSAERTGGSVSTLTIQRTQQEDSAVYLCASSFTHGANEKLFFGSGTQLSVL.

The V gene is TRBV19, the J gene TRBJ1-2; no firm D call. The germline gives CDR1 LNHDA, CDR2 SQIVND (reference sequence). The ends were cut back, 3 bases at V and 7 bases at J, with 6 bases in the middle. This CDR3 is 11 amino acids long. The CDR3 nucleotides are TGTGCCAGTAGTATTGGAGCTGGCTACACCTTC. Its translation: CASSIGAGYTF.

This clonotype occurred many times. The chain couples TRBV4-1 to TRBJ1-2, with no clear D. Trimming left V 1 base short and J 4 bases short, with 10 bases between. The germline CDR1 and CDR2 sequences are MGHRA and YSYEKL. The CDR3 totals 14 residues. The CDR3 loop is CASSQVFSFYGYTF. The CDR3, as DNA: TGCGCCAGCAGCCAAGTATTTAGCTTCTATGGCTACACCTTC.

This clonotype was recorded a few times. The rearrangement joins TRBV19 to TRBJ1-6; D possibly corresponds to TRBD1 (5 bases). Trimming cost V 7 bases and J 0 bases, with 13 bases left between them. CDR1 and CDR2 from the germline V gene are LNHDA and SQIVND (reference sequence). The CDR3 length is 16 residues. The CDR3 region has the DNA TGTGCCAGTAACGCAGGGCGAAGCTCCTATAATTCACCCCTCCACTTT. Residues: CASNAGRSSYNSPLHF.

This chain uses TRBV14 with TRBJ2-3; D possibly corresponds to TRBD1 (5 bases). There are 16 residues in the CDR3. The germline V gene has CDR1 SGHDN and CDR2 FVKESK. The V gene lost 3 bases and the J gene lost 2 bases, with 15 bases spanning the gap. CDR3 nucleotide sequence: TGTGCCAGCAGCCAGAGAGGCAGGGCAGACACAGATACGCAGTATTTT. It is translated as CASSQRGRADTDTQYF.

The CDR3 region has the DNA TGTGCCAGCAGCTTAGAGGCGGTTAGTTCACCCCTCCACTTT. Encoded protein: CASSLEAVSSPLHF. The chain combines TRBV11-2 with TRBJ1-6, with no clear D. Germline CDR1 reads SGHAT; CDR2 reads FQNNGV. The length of the CDR3 is 14 residues. The V end lost 0 bases, the J end lost 9 bases, and 9 bases lay between the germline ends.

The CDR3 sequence is CASSLGPTGYTF. The DNA for the CDR3 is TGTGCCAGCAGTCTCGGGCCGACCGGCTACACCTTC. The J gene is TRBJ1-2, the V gene TRBV12-3 or TRBV12-4, with unresolved D. Trimming cost V 5 bases and J 8 bases, with 12 bases left between them. The CDR3 is made up of 12 amino acids.

The chain combines TRBV5-1 with TRBJ2-5, with 11 nucleotides matching TRBD2. CDR1 SGHRS and CDR2 YFSETQ come from the germline V gene. The J segment lost 5 bases and the V segment lost 4 bases, leaving 10 bases of the junction unmatched. The CDR3 covers 16 residues. This chain's CDR3 is CASSGTSGWFRETQYF. In DNA form, the CDR3 reads TGCGCCAGCAGCGGGACTAGCGGCTGGTTCCGGGAGACCCAGTACTTC.

This clonotype was seen more than once but under ten times. The J gene is TRBJ1-2, the V gene TRBV2; D remains ambiguous. The CDR3 totals 14 residues. Germline CDR1 SNHLY, CDR2 FYNNEI. The V and J ends lost 3 bases and 4 bases respectively, with 12 bases between them. The CDR3 spells CASSDGESGYGYTF. The CDR3 nucleotides read TGTGCCAGCAGTGATGGGGAGAGCGGCTATGGCTACACCTTC.

This clonotype was picked up a small number of times. The chain combines TRBV6-5 with TRBJ1-6; 7 bases are a match to TRBD1. The CDR3 has 18 residues. The J segment lost 4 bases and the V segment lost 1 base, leaving 10 bases of the junction unmatched. Per germline, CDR1 MNHEY and CDR2 SVGAGI. The CDR3 reads CASSYLGQGGNYNSPLHF. Here the CDR3 DNA reads TGTGCCAGCAGTTACTTAGGGCAGGGGGGAAATTATAATTCACCCCTCCACTTT.

This clonotype was recorded a few times. In DNA form, the CDR3 reads TGTGCCATCAGTGGACAGGTCGAAGGCGAGCAGTACTTC. It codes for CAISGQVEGEQYF. This chain uses TRBV10-3 with TRBJ2-7; D possibly corresponds to TRBD1 (6 bases). The V gene lost 4 bases and the J gene lost 6 bases, with 13 bases spanning the gap. Germline loops: CDR1 ENHRY, CDR2 SYGVKD. There are 13 residues in the CDR3.

This chain connects TRBV18 to TRBJ1-1; the D is unclear. V dropped 3 bases and J dropped 6 bases, with 8 bases sitting between them. The germline V gene has CDR1 KGHSH and CDR2 LQKENI. The CDR3 runs to 12 residues. For the CDR3, the DNA is TGTGCCAGCTCACCGAGTCTGGCTGAAGCTTTCTTT. As protein: CASSPSLAEAFF.

The V and J genes are TRBV4-3 and TRBJ2-3, with 11 bases matching TRBD1. The CDR3 is 15 residues long. Germline V gives CDR1 LGHNA, CDR2 YSLEER. Trimming took 1 base from V and 7 from J; bases not matched to a gene: 4. CDR3 region: CASSQAGQGANTQYF. Here the CDR3 DNA reads TGCGCCAGCAGCCAAGCCGGACAGGGGGCTAATACGCAGTATTTT.

This clonotype was seen only a few times. V gene TRBV5-1 combines with J gene TRBJ2-6; D is unclear. V dropped 0 bases and J dropped 6 bases, with 13 bases sitting between them. The CDR3 is 16 residues long. Germline CDR1 is SGHRS and CDR2 is YFSETQ. The CDR3 loop is CASSLGQSLTANVLTF. The CDR3 region has the DNA TGCGCCAGCAGCTTGGGTCAGAGCCTAACGGCCAACGTCCTGACTTTC.

The chain joins TRBV29-1 to TRBJ2-3; D might be TRBD2 (5 bases). Germline V lookup: CDR1 SQVTM, CDR2 ANQGSEA. The ends were cut back, 3 bases at V and 2 bases at J, with 15 bases in the middle. This CDR3 region has 15 residues. The CDR3, as DNA: TGCAGCGTTGACGGGCCCGGGGAATCCACAGATACGCAGTATTTT. Protein sequence: CSVDGPGESTDTQYF.